These 2 T cell receptor beta chains were all obtained from the same sample, sequenced in a study of T cell repertoires in cytomegalovirus infection. These TCRs are of unknown antigen specificity. TCRdb itself ran the reads through MiXCR, one entry per CDR3 protein. Of about half a million distinct CDR3 sequences in the sample, around 30% were seen once. Material: cultured PBMCs, obtained from culture after CMV antigen stimulation. These receptors all come from a human donor in good health (CMV status not recorded). Some clones in this sample may be carry-over from other donors' samples.

This clonotype was recorded a few times. This sequence joins TRBV7-9 and TRBJ2-3; unclear D gene. Trimming stripped 5 bases from V and 4 bases from J, with 22 bases between. Germline-derived CDR1 and CDR2 are SEHNR and FQNEAQ (reference sequence). This CDR3 has 17 amino acids. The DNA of the CDR3 is TGTGCCAGCAGCCCGTGGCTGGACCCTAGGGCCGCAGATACGCAGTATTTT. It codes for CASSPWLDPRAADTQYF.

This clonotype was counted a few times. The CDR3 spells CASGVGGLSTEAFF. CDR3 nucleotides: TGTGCTAGTGGTGTTGGGGGGCTTAGCACTGAAGCTTTCTTT. The gene calls are TRBV12-5 and TRBJ1-1; tentatively, D is TRBD1 (6 bases). Germline V gives CDR1 LGHNT, CDR2 FRNRAP. The CDR3 runs 14 residues. The ends were cut back, 5 bases at V and 4 bases at J, with 14 bases in the middle. Drawing the rest from reference TRBV12-5 and TRBJ1-1, the complete variable domain is DARVTQTPRHKVTEMGQEVTMRCQPILGHNTVFWYRQTMMQGLELLAYFRNRAPLDDSGMPKDRFSAEMPDATLATLKIQPSEPRDSAVYFCASGVGGLSTEAFFGQGTRLTVV.